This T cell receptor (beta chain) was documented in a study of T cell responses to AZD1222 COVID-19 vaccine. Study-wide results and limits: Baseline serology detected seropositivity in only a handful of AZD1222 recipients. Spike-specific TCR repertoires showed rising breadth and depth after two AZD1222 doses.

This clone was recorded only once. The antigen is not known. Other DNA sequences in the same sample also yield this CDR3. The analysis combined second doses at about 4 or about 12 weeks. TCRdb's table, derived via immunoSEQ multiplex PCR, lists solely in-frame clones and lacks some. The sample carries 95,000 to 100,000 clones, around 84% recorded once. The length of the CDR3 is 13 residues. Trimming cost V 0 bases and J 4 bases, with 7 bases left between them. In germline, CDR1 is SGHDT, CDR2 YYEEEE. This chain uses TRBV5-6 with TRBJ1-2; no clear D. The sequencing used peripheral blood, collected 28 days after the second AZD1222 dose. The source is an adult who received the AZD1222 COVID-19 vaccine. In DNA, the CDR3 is TGTGCCAGCAGCTTGGATGGGTTCTATGGCTACACCTTC. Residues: CASSLDGFYGYTF.